These T cell receptor beta chains were read from a single sample in a study of cytomegalovirus exposure and HLA in healthy donors. Clones were read by immunoSEQ multiplex PCR, and TCRdb kept only the in-frame ones, dropping some. The sample shows about 150,000 clones, about 68% of them seen only once. Input material: PBMCs. The source of these receptors is a young man in good health and CMV-seronegative. The CDR3 runs from the conserved cysteine through the conserved F or W. Each record gives: V gene, D gene, CDR3 protein. The D gene is left open where the match is weak.

V: TRBV30; D: NA; CDR3: CAWSESTWQPQHF
V: TRBV19; D: NA; CDR3: CATGVGSGEKLFF
V: TRBV2; D: NA; CDR3: CASSAVYSNQPQHF
V: TRBV27; D: NA; CDR3: CASSSDRTPHGYTF
V: TRBV6-1; D: TRBD1; CDR3: CASRTPGQGSYEQYF
V: TRBV10-3; D: TRBD1; CDR3: CAISESQGTEAFF
V: TRBV6-1; D: TRBD1; CDR3: CASKTTDRDEAFF
V: TRBV21-1; D: NA; CDR3: CASSKPTNRGDVTEAFF
V: TRBV9; D: NA; CDR3: CASSSSGGNTIYF
V: TRBV5-4; D: NA; CDR3: CASSLSEAPLRF
V: TRBV7-9; D: NA; CDR3: CASSLAGVGIQETQYF
V: TRBV6-6; D: NA; CDR3: CASSYPADLAKNIQYF
V: TRBV7-9; D: NA; CDR3: CASSLARDSPLHF
V: TRBV18; D: TRBD1; CDR3: CASSPDRVNQPQHF
V: TRBV6-5; D: TRBD1; CDR3: CASSPGQVSLYF
V: TRBV5-4; D: NA; CDR3: CASSLTGNNEQFF
V: TRBV27; D: NA; CDR3: CASSLSSAVTDTQYF
V: TRBV19; D: NA; CDR3: CASSSTVADTQYF
V: TRBV7-6; D: NA; CDR3: CASSPSGGNTEAFF
V: TRBV19; D: TRBD1; CDR3: CVQGDTGELFF
V: TRBV27; D: NA; CDR3: CASSLGGTNTEAFF
V: TRBV2; D: TRBD1; CDR3: CASSEILGQTYEQYF
V: TRBV30; D: TRBD2; CDR3: CAWSIGTSEYTQYF
V: TRBV11-2; D: NA; CDR3: CASSRGGGSYNEQFF
V: TRBV6-1; D: TRBD1; CDR3: CASNRGSEQYF
V: TRBV19; D: TRBD2; CDR3: CASRTSGGARTDTQYF
V: TRBV2; D: TRBD1; CDR3: CASGWTGAQETQYF
V: TRBV4-1; D: TRBD2; CDR3: CASSQGPGTSVSYEQYF
V: TRBV6-6; D: NA; CDR3: CASSYGDNQETQYF
V: TRBV5-1; D: NA; CDR3: CASSLAGNPWGTDTQYF
V: TRBV13; D: TRBD1; CDR3: CASSFTGTGGMNGYPF
V: TRBV12-5; D: TRBD1; CDR3: CASGLVRGQGITGELFF
V: TRBV7-2; D: NA; CDR3: CASNKRDTTQYF
V: TRBV5-4; D: NA; CDR3: CASRGTYNEQFF
V: TRBV28; D: NA; CDR3: CASSQGGARTDTQYF
V: TRBV27; D: TRBD2; CDR3: CASALAGVINEQFF
V: TRBV29-1; D: TRBD2; CDR3: CSVKRSGGNQETQYF
V: TRBV6-1; D: NA; CDR3: CASRDNHEQYF
V: TRBV28; D: NA; CDR3: CASSFTPGPYEQYF
V: TRBV28; D: NA; CDR3: CASSSQGGYTEAFF
V: TRBV19; D: NA; CDR3: CASSISLTYEQYF
V: TRBV5-4; D: TRBD2; CDR3: CASSLGLAGGNEQFF
V: TRBV6-5; D: TRBD2; CDR3: CASSPGLAWLTQYF